The 4 T cell receptor beta chains listed next were all sequenced from one sample in a study of Graves' ophthalmopathy and Graves' hyperthyroidism. Amplification of TCR beta CDR3 regions used RNA transcripts. An opening RT-PCR round employed HTBI primers and preceded a second-round multiplex PCR. TCRdb re-derived calls from the multiplex PCR reads in MiXCR, one entry per CDR3 protein. This sample has about 1.1 million distinct CDR3 sequences; about 35% occur once, and the top ten carry around 10%. The specimen was peripheral blood or thyroid tissue (not recorded which). These receptors were taken from an adult man with Graves' hyperthyroidism.

This clonotype was found many times. V usage is TRBV7-8 and J usage is TRBJ2-7; 10 nucleotides align to TRBD2. The CDR3 spans 15 residues. Germline CDR1 SGHVS, CDR2 FQNEAQ. After removal of 5 bases from V and 6 bases from J, the junction contained 10 bases not matched to a gene. The CDR3 spells CASSLELAGAAEQYF. CDR3 DNA sequence: TGTGCCAGCAGCCTAGAGCTAGCGGGAGCAGCCGAGCAGTACTTC.

This chain joins TRBV29-1 and TRBJ1-1; TRBD1 is a possible D gene (5 bases). The CDR3 totals 11 residues. Germline-derived CDR1 and CDR2 are SQVTM and ANQGSEA. The germline V and J ends were trimmed by 4 bases and 6 bases, with 9 bases remaining between them. Written as DNA, the CDR3 is TGCAGCGTTGGGCAGGGCTCTGAAGCTTTCTTT. This encodes CSVGQGSEAFF.

This clonotype was detected many times. The chain joins TRBV12-3 or TRBV12-4 to TRBJ1-4; D perhaps matches TRBD1 (6 bases). The CDR3 consists of 15 residues. V lost 5 bases and J 8 bases, leaving 18 bases between the germline ends. Here the CDR3 reads CASSHAATQGEKLFF. DNA for the CDR3: TGTGCCAGCAGTCACGCCGCTACGCAGGGGGAAAAACTGTTTTTT.

The chain uses TRBV20-1 and TRBJ1-2, with TRBD1 matching 12 bases. Germline lookup yields CDR1 DFQATT and CDR2 SNEGSKA (reference sequence). V shed 6 bases, J shed 8 bases, and the junction held 19 bases outside the gene matches. CDR3 length: 17 residues. DNA for the CDR3: TGCAGTGCCAGCCTTAACCAGGGGACAGGGGGCTCCTACGGCTACACCTTC. Encoded protein: CSASLNQGTGGSYGYTF.